A single T cell receptor beta chain is shown here with its context. Its antigen is undetermined. This entry is derived from a study of PD-1 blockade in classical Hodgkin lymphoma. Overall study results and limits: Nothing has yet pinned down what causes the repertoire differences, possibly disease activity or prior therapy.

Using immunoSEQ multiplex PCR, the repertoire was profiled, and TCRdb retains in-frame clones only, with some absent. This repertoire shows roughly 23,000 clones, around nine tenths found once; its top ten account for 0.4% to 0.5%. Indicated time point: newly diagnosed, previously untreated cHL patient sample. Investigators isolated CD4+ T cells from thawed PBMCs through magnetic negative selection. CDR3 length: 11 amino acids. V was cut by 6 bases and J by 4 bases, with 9 bases left in between. Germline V lookup: CDR1 GTSNPN, CDR2 SVGIG (reference sequence). This sequence originates from a human donor with classical Hodgkin lymphoma. The chain recombines TRBV30 with TRBJ2-5, with no clear D. The sequencing input was CD4+ T cells from blood. The chain's CDR3 is CACAVGETQYF. The DNA for the CDR3 is TGTGCCTGTGCCGTAGGAGAGACCCAGTACTTC.